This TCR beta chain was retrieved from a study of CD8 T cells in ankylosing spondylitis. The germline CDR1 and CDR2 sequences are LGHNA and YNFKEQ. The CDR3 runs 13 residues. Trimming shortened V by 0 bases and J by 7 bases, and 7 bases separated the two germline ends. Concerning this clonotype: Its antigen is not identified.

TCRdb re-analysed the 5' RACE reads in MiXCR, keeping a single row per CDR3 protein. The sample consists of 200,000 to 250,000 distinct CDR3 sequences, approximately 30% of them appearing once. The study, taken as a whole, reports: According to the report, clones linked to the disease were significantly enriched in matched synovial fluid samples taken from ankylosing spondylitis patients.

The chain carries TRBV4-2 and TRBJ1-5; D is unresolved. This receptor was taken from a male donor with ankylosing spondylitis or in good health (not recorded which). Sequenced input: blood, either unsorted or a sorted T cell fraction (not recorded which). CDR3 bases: TGTGCCAGCAGCCAAGATGTGGGACAGCCCCAGCATTTT. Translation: CASSQDVGQPQHF.